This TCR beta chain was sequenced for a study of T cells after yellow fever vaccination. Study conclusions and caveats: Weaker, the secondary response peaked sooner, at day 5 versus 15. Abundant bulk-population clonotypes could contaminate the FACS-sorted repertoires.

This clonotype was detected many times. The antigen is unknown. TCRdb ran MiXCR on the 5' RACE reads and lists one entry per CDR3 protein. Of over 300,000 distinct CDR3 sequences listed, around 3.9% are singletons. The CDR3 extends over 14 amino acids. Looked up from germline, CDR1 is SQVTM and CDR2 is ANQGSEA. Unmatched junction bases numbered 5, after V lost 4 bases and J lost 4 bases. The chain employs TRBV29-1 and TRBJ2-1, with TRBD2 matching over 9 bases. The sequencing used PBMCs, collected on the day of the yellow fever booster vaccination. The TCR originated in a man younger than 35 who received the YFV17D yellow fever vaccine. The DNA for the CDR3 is TGCAGCGTTGTAAGGCTAGCGGGGTACAATGAGCAGTTCTTC. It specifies CSVVRLAGYNEQFF.